The 19 T cell receptor beta chains given below trace back to one sample, sequenced in a study of cytomegalovirus exposure and HLA in healthy donors. PCR used 60 Vbeta primers and 13 Jbeta primers. The method was immunoSEQ multiplex PCR; TCRdb's version includes in-frame clones alone and lacks a portion of them. Of 100,000 to 120,000 clones in the sample, 76% were seen once. Sequencing input: PBMCs. These receptors were taken from a middle-aged man in good health and CMV-seropositive.

The chain uses TRBV7-9 and TRBJ1-1; 9 bases line up with TRBD1. The germline V gene encodes CDR1 SEHNR and CDR2 FQNEAQ (reference sequence). This CDR3 is built from 14 residues. With V trimmed by 4 bases and J by 10 bases, 10 bases remained unmatched. The CDR3: CASSSPRDREGAFF. The CDR3 nucleotides are TGTGCCAGCAGCTCCCCAAGGGACAGGGAAGGAGCTTTCTTT.

This clone was seen once. The chain recombines TRBV11-3 with TRBJ2-5; 7 nucleotides agree with TRBD1. The CDR3 totals 14 residues. After removal of 4 bases from V and 5 bases from J, the junction contained 7 bases not matched to a gene. Germline V gene data show CDR1 as SGHNT and CDR2 as YENEEA. CDR3 protein: CASSSIGGEETQYF. Written as DNA, the CDR3 is TGTGCCAGCAGCTCCATAGGGGGCGAGGAGACCCAGTACTTC.

V usage is TRBV11-3 and J usage is TRBJ2-2, with TRBD1 matching over 10 bases. V lost 5 bases, J lost 0 bases, and 12 bases stayed unmatched. The CDR3 totals 19 residues. The V gene's germline CDR1 is SGHNT and CDR2 YENEEA. The CDR3 coding sequence is TGTGCCAGCAGCCCCACGGACAGGGGGAGCGACTCGAACACCGGGGAGCTGTTTTTT. It encodes CASSPTDRGSDSNTGELFF.

The V and J genes are TRBV13 and TRBJ1-2; TRBD1 matches at 8 bases. The V gene end was trimmed by 5 bases and the J gene end by 4 bases; junction bases not matched to a gene: 6. The CDR3 contains 14 residues. Germline V gene lookup returns CDR1 PRHDT and CDR2 FYEKMQ (reference sequence). CDR3 DNA sequence: TGTGCCAGCAGCCAAGGGACAGGCCTCTATGGCTACACCTTC. Translated, it gives CASSQGTGLYGYTF.

J is TRBJ2-1 and V is TRBV18; 12 nucleotides agree with TRBD2. The length of the CDR3 is 14 residues. Germline V lookup: CDR1 KGHSH, CDR2 LQKENI. The J segment lost 8 bases and the V segment lost 3 bases, leaving 2 bases of the junction unmatched. The CDR3 sequence is CASSPLAGGDEQFF. The CDR3 region has the DNA TGTGCCAGCTCACCGCTAGCGGGAGGGGATGAGCAGTTCTTC.

The CDR3, as DNA: TGTGCCAGCTCACCAAGGGACATTATCATGAACACTGAAGCTTTCTTT. Translated, it gives CASSPRDIIMNTEAFF. The rearrangement uses TRBV18 and TRBJ1-1; tentatively, D is TRBD1 (6 bases). Trimming left V 2 bases short and J 0 bases short, with 13 bases between. The CDR3 contains 16 residues. CDR1 and CDR2 from the germline V gene are KGHSH and LQKENI. Supplemented by reference TRBV18 and TRBJ1-1, the full variable domain reads NAGVMQNPRHLVRRRGQEARLRCSPMKGHSHVYWYRQLPEEGLKFMVYLQKENIIDESGMPKERFSAEFPKEGPSILRIQQVVRGDSAAYFCASSPRDIIMNTEAFFGQGTRLTVV.

The V call is TRBV28, the J call TRBJ1-5; D is undetermined. Germline loops: CDR1 MDHEN, CDR2 SYDVKM. V was pared by 6 bases and J by 6 bases, with 15 bases between. The CDR3 loop spans 14 amino acids. The CDR3 sequence is CASSSNQETQPQHF. CDR3 nucleotide sequence: TGTGCCAGCAGCAGTAACCAGGAAACTCAGCCCCAGCATTTT.

On this clone: At one boundary the junction diverges from the germline segment, which might be a read error. The CDR3 protein is CASSLVGANGLTF. The CDR3 DNA follows: TGTGCCAGCAGCTTGGTTGGGGCCAACGGCCTGACTTTC. V is TRBV5-4 and J is TRBJ2-6; tentatively, D is TRBD1 (5 bases). This CDR3 is 13 amino acids long. Germline V CDR1 and CDR2: SGHNT, YYREEE (reference sequence).

V gene TRBV10-3 combines with J gene TRBJ2-1; TRBD1 might be the D (6 bases). CDR3 length equals 15 residues. CDR1 and CDR2 from the germline V gene are ENHRY and SYGVKD. Trimming removed 10 bases from V and 4 bases from J, with 20 bases in between. As DNA, the CDR3 is TGTGCCACAGAAACAGGGTTCTCCTCGTACAATGAGCAGTTCTTC. Amino acids: CATETGFSSYNEQFF.

This clone was seen a few times. CDR3 amino acids: CASGGLAGGWGETQYF. The CDR3 DNA sequence: TGTGCTAGTGGCGGACTAGCGGGAGGATGGGGAGAGACCCAGTACTTC. The chain combines TRBV12-5 with TRBJ2-5; 14 nucleotides agree with TRBD2. Germline CDR1 reads LGHNT; CDR2 reads FRNRAP. V lost 6 bases, J lost 4 bases, and 7 bases stayed unmatched. The CDR3 length is 16 residues.

This clone was picked up one time. The rearrangement uses TRBV6-1 and TRBJ2-5, with a tentative D call TRBD2 (5 bases). From germline, CDR1 is MNHNS and CDR2 SASEGT. The V and J ends lost 7 bases and 3 bases respectively, with 12 bases between them. The CDR3 consists of 13 residues. The CDR3, as DNA: TGTGCCAGCACCTTCGGACTGAAAGAGACCCAGTACTTC. Amino acid sequence: CASTFGLKETQYF.

The gene calls are TRBV5-8 and TRBJ2-1; D is perhaps TRBD1 (5 bases). Germline V gene lookup returns CDR1 SGHTS and CDR2 YDEGEE. V gave up 1 base and J gave up 6 bases, with 11 bases separating them. CDR3 length: 14 amino acids. The CDR3 protein is CASSLTGSGNEQFF. The CDR3 DNA is TGTGCCAGCAGCTTGACAGGTTCGGGCAATGAGCAGTTCTTC.

The chain has TRBV5-1 and TRBJ2-1; 10 bases are a match to TRBD2. The germline V gene encodes CDR1 SGHRS and CDR2 YFSETQ. V lost 0 bases, J lost 7 bases, and 7 bases stayed unmatched. This CDR3 comprises 16 residues. For the CDR3, the DNA is TGCGCCAGCAGCTTGGGAGGGGCTAGCGGGAGTAATGAGCAGTTCTTC. Translated: CASSLGGASGSNEQFF.

The CDR3 DNA follows: TGTGCCATCAGCCTGGGACAGGTGGGGGTCGTGGAGCTGTTTTTT. Translation: CAISLGQVGVVELFF. The chain uses TRBV10-3 and TRBJ2-2; 8 bases line up with TRBD1. The CDR3 loop spans 15 amino acids. The germline gives CDR1 ENHRY, CDR2 SYGVKD. Germline trimming cut 6 bases from V and 10 bases from J; bases unmatched to any gene: 13.

The chain is built from TRBV6-5 and TRBJ1-1; no definite D call. Germline values: CDR1 MNHEY, CDR2 SVGAGI. CDR3 length equals 13 residues. V shed 3 bases and J shed 4 bases, with 9 bases lying between them. CDR3 DNA sequence: TGTGCCAGCAGTTATAGTCCGGGCACTGAAGCTTTCTTT. Translated, it gives CASSYSPGTEAFF.

This chain uses TRBV7-8 with TRBJ1-6, with D perhaps matching TRBD1 (6 bases). There are 14 residues in the CDR3. The V gene's germline CDR1 is SGHVS and CDR2 FQNEAQ. Trimming pared 1 base from V and 10 bases from J, leaving 11 bases between. The CDR3 region is CASSLGTGSSPLHF. CDR3 nucleotide sequence: TGTGCCAGCAGCTTAGGAACAGGGAGCTCACCCCTCCACTTT. Complete variable domain (other parts from reference TRBV7-8 and TRBJ1-6): GAGVSQSPRYKVAKRGQDVALRCDPISGHVSLFWYQQALGQGPEFLTYFQNEAQLDKSGLPSDRFFAERPEGSVSTLKIQRTQQEDSAVYLCASSLGTGSSPLHFGNGTRLTVT.

The V and J genes are TRBV7-2 and TRBJ2-3; 7 bases are a match to TRBD2. This CDR3 spans 13 amino acids. V shed 4 bases and J 5 bases; nucleotides not matched to a gene: 3. In germline, CDR1 is SGHTA, CDR2 FQGNSA. The CDR3, as DNA: TGTGCCAGCAGCTCCCGGGGGGTAGATACGCAGTATTTT. It codes for CASSSRGVDTQYF.

This chain connects TRBV9 to TRBJ2-7, with 8 nucleotides matching TRBD1. Germline V gene sequence: CDR1 SGDLS, CDR2 YYNGEE. J gave up 2 bases and V 0 bases, and 4 bases lay outside the gene matches. The CDR3 spans 15 residues. CDR3 bases: TGTGCCAGCAGCGTAGGAACAGGGGGACCCTACGAGCAGTACTTC. It yields the protein CASSVGTGGPYEQYF.

The V call is TRBV18, the J call TRBJ2-1; 11 bases fit TRBD2. Trimming at V came to 4 bases and at J to 5 bases, leaving 4 bases not matched to a gene. The germline V gene has CDR1 KGHSH and CDR2 LQKENI. CDR3 length equals 15 residues. CDR3 region: CASSLGTSGNNEQFF. As DNA, the CDR3 is TGTGCCAGCTCACTCGGGACTAGCGGAAACAATGAGCAGTTCTTC.